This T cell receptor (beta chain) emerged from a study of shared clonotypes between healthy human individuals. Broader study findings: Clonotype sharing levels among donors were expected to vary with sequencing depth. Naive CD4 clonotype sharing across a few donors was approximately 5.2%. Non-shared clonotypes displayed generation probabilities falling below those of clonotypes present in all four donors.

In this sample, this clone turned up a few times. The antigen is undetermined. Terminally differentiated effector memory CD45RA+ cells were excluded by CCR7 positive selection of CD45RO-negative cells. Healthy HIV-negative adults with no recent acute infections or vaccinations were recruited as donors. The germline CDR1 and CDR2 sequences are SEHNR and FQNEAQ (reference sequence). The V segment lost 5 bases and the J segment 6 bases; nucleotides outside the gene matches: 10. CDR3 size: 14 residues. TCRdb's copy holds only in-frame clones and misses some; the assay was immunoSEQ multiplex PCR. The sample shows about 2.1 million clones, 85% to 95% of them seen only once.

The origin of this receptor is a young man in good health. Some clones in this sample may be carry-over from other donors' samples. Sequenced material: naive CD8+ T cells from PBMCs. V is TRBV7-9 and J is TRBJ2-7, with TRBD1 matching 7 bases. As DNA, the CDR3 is TGTGCCAGCAGCCCCCTACAGGGGAGAGGCGAGCAGTACTTC. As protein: CASSPLQGRGEQYF.